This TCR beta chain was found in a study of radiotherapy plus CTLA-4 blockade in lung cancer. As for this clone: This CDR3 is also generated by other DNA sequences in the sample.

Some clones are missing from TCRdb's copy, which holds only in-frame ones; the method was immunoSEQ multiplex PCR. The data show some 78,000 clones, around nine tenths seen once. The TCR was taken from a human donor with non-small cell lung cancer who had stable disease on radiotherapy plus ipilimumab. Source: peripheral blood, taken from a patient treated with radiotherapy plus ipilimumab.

The CDR3 loop reads CASSQGQGTYEQYF. In DNA form, the CDR3 reads TGTGCCAGCAGCCAAGGACAGGGAACCTACGAGCAGTACTTC. The chain is built from TRBV4-2 and TRBJ2-7; 7 bases agree with TRBD1. Trimming took 1 base from V and 2 from J; bases not matched to a gene: 2. This CDR3 comprises 14 residues. Germline V CDR1 and CDR2: LGHNA, YNFKEQ.